This T cell receptor (beta chain) was documented in a study of blood T cell repertoires in COVID-19. For the study at large: T cells, B-cell-depleted T cells, or PBMCs provided the cDNA or gDNA that served as material.

TCRdb keeps only in-frame clones here, not all; method: immunoSEQ multiplex PCR. This table has approximately 200,000 clones, around 80% appearing once. V dropped 6 bases and J dropped 1 base, with 15 bases sitting between them. There are 15 residues in the CDR3. The germline gives CDR1 MNHEY, CDR2 SVGAGI. The receptor's source is a woman between 40 and 50 years old with acute COVID-19. The sequencing input was PBMCs or T cells enriched from blood (not recorded which). J is TRBJ1-1 and V is TRBV6-5, with D unclear. This chain's CDR3 is CASSRPGSWNTEAFF. DNA of the CDR3: TGTGCCAGCAGCCGACCCGGGTCCTGGAACACTGAAGCTTTCTTT.